Shown below are 20 T cell receptor beta chains from a single sample sequenced in a study of blood T cell repertoires in COVID-19. Method: immunoSEQ multiplex PCR; TCRdb's copy keeps in-frame clones and lacks some. The repertoire includes tens of thousands of clones, 77% of them detected once, and 2% to 2.5% sits in the top ten. Source material: peripheral blood. The origin of the receptors is a man in his 70s with COVID-19, enrolled during active disease.

The chain couples TRBV3-1 (or the pseudogene TRBV3-2) to TRBJ2-2; 7 bases are a match to TRBD1. V lost 2 bases and J lost 7; bases outside the gene matches: 7. Germline V lookup: CDR1 LGHDT, CDR2 YNNKEL (reference sequence). The CDR3 covers 15 residues. CDR3 protein: CASSQTDRLIGELFF. CDR3 DNA: TGTGCCAGCAGCCAAACGGACAGGCTTATCGGGGAGCTGTTTTTT.

The rearrangement uses TRBV19 and TRBJ2-2, with D possibly matching TRBD2 (7 bases). CDR3 length: 17 residues. V lost 4 bases and J lost 0, with 15 bases in between. CDR1 LNHDA and CDR2 SQIVND come from the germline V gene (reference sequence). The CDR3 reads CASSRGGRGANTGELFF. The CDR3 DNA reads TGTGCCAGTAGTAGGGGGGGCAGGGGCGCGAACACCGGGGAGCTGTTTTTT.

This clone showed up just a few times. The CDR3 nucleotides read TGTGCCAGCAGTCTCCCCCTCCTTTACGAGCAGTACTTC. Translation: CASSLPLLYEQYF. The V and J genes are TRBV28 and TRBJ2-7; D gene unclear. CDR3 size: 13 residues. The V end was cut by 5 bases, the J end by 4 bases, with 12 bases between. Germline V gives CDR1 MDHEN, CDR2 SYDVKM.

The rearrangement links TRBV6-1 to TRBJ2-7; D perhaps matches TRBD1 (7 bases). CDR3 size: 14 residues. The V end lost 7 bases, the J end lost 3 bases, and 16 bases lay between the germline ends. The V gene's germline CDR1 is MNHNS and CDR2 SASEGT. The CDR3 is CASMIGQEGYEQYF. As DNA, the CDR3 is TGTGCCAGCATGATCGGACAGGAGGGCTACGAGCAGTACTTC.

The table lists this clone with a few counts. The gene calls are TRBV7-9 and TRBJ2-3; weak D call: TRBD1 (5 bases). Trimming pared 1 base from V and 0 bases from J, leaving 5 bases between. Germline V gene lookup returns CDR1 SEHNR and CDR2 FQNEAQ (reference sequence). The CDR3 runs to 14 residues. CDR3 coding DNA: TGTGCCAGCAGCTTAGAGGGGAGCACAGATACGCAGTATTTT. It translates to CASSLEGSTDTQYF.

This clone was counted a few times. In DNA form, the CDR3 reads TGTGCCACCAGTTCTCCGGGCGGGAAAGATTTAAATGAGCAGTTCTTC. Encoded protein: CATSSPGGKDLNEQFF. This rearrangement joins TRBV24-1 to TRBJ2-1, with D possibly TRBD2 on 6 matching bases. The CDR3 runs to 16 residues. CDR1 and CDR2 (germline): KGHDR, SFDVKD. V was shortened by 6 bases and J by 7 bases, with 21 bases between the two germline ends.

This clone showed up just once. The chain has TRBV12-3 or TRBV12-4 and TRBJ2-7; D is perhaps TRBD1 (6 bases). V was trimmed by 7 bases and J by 6 bases, leaving 13 bases between them. The CDR3 loop spans 12 amino acids. The chain's CDR3 is CASNDGGSEQYF. CDR3 nucleotides: TGTGCCAGCAACGATGGGGGCTCCGAGCAGTACTTC.

The rearrangement joins TRBV6-2 or TRBV6-3 to TRBJ2-6, with 12 bases fitting TRBD2. V gave up 6 bases and J gave up 3 bases; unmatched junction bases: 12. This CDR3 spans 19 amino acids. CDR1 and CDR2 from the germline V gene are MNHEY and SVGEGT. The DNA of the CDR3 is TGTGCCAGCAGCCGCCCGACTAGCGGGAGCTTTCGTGGGGCCAACGTCCTGACTTTC. Protein: CASSRPTSGSFRGANVLTF.

The rearrangement joins TRBV19 to TRBJ1-1, with D perhaps matching TRBD1 (6 bases). The CDR3 covers 13 residues. V gave up 5 bases and J gave up 4 bases, with 11 bases separating them. The germline V gene encodes CDR1 LNHDA and CDR2 SQIVND (reference sequence). The chain's CDR3 is CASSHQGTTEAFF. Written as DNA, the CDR3 is TGTGCCAGTAGTCATCAGGGGACCACTGAAGCTTTCTTT.

CDR3 coding DNA: TGTGCCAGCAGGGACTACTCCTCCGCAGATACGCAGTATTTT. Translated, it gives CASRDYSSADTQYF. The chain recombines TRBV7-9 with TRBJ2-3, with a weak D call TRBD2 (6 bases). Germline lookup yields CDR1 SEHNR and CDR2 FQNEAQ (reference sequence). The ends were cut back, 6 bases at V and 4 bases at J, with 14 bases in the middle. The CDR3 is made up of 14 amino acids. Based on the CDR3 plus reference TRBV7-9 and TRBJ2-3, the full variable domain is DTGVSQNPRHKITKRGQNVTFRCDPISEHNRLYWYRQTLGQGPEFLTYFQNEAQLEKSRLLSDRFSAERPKGSFSTLEIQRTEQGDSAMYLCASRDYSSADTQYFGPGTRLTVL.

The chain has TRBV12-5 and TRBJ1-1; TRBD1 agrees at 9 bases. The CDR3 is 12 residues long. CDR1 is LGHNT and CDR2 is FRNRAP in the germline V gene. Unmatched junction bases numbered 2, after V lost 5 bases and J lost 7 bases. The CDR3 spells CASGLGQGEAFF. CDR3 bases: TGTGCTAGTGGTCTGGGACAGGGTGAAGCTTTCTTT.

This clone was seen only once. The DNA of the CDR3 is TGTGCCAGCAGTTACACGATCTCCGGGACAGGGGGCAATCAGCCCCAGCATTTT. It codes for CASSYTISGTGGNQPQHF. The J gene is TRBJ1-5, the V gene TRBV6-2 or TRBV6-3, with TRBD1 matching 10 bases. This CDR3 has 18 amino acids. Losses at the gene ends were 2 bases for V and 2 bases for J; bases not matched to a gene: 9. Germline assignment: CDR1 MNHEY and CDR2 SVGEGT.

Concerning this clone itself: Within the sample, other DNA sequences also encode this same CDR3. The chain has TRBV5-6 and TRBJ2-7, with TRBD1 matching over 8 bases. The CDR3 runs to 14 residues. The V gene end was trimmed by 1 base and the J gene end by 3 bases; junction bases not matched to a gene: 3. Germline V CDR1 and CDR2: SGHDT, YYEEEE. CDR3: CASSLPGQGYEQYF. DNA for the CDR3: TGTGCCAGCAGCTTGCCTGGACAGGGCTACGAGCAGTACTTC. Together with reference TRBV5-6 and TRBJ2-7, the CDR3 gives the full variable domain: DAGVTQSPTHLIKTRGQQVTLRCSPKSGHDTVSWYQQALGQGPQFIFQYYEEEERQRGNFPDRFSGHQFPNYSSELNVNALLLGDSALYLCASSLPGQGYEQYFGPGTRLTVT.

CDR3 bases: TGCGCCAGCAGCCCCGGACAGGGTGCAGATACGCAGTATTTT. Amino acid sequence: CASSPGQGADTQYF. This chain joins TRBV5-1 and TRBJ2-3, with TRBD1 matching over 8 bases. CDR1 and CDR2 from the germline V gene are SGHRS and YFSETQ. The CDR3 spans 14 residues. V was clipped by 4 bases and J by 4 bases; unmatched bases: 5. Combining the CDR3 with reference TRBV5-1 and TRBJ2-3 gives the whole variable domain KAGVTQTPRYLIKTRGQQVTLSCSPISGHRSVSWYQQTPGQGLQFLFEYFSETQRNKGNFPGRFSGRQFSNSRSEMNVSTLELGDSALYLCASSPGQGADTQYFGPGTRLTVL.

The chain combines TRBV4-1 with TRBJ1-1, with TRBD1 matching over 12 bases. CDR3 length: 17 amino acids. CDR1 and CDR2 from the germline V gene are MGHRA and YSYEKL. V lost 0 bases and J lost 5; bases outside the gene matches: 7. The CDR3 loop is CASSQDWDRGRGTEAFF. The CDR3, as DNA: TGCGCCAGCAGCCAAGATTGGGACAGGGGGCGCGGGACTGAAGCTTTCTTT.

The chain joins TRBV6-2 or TRBV6-3 to TRBJ1-5, with D unresolved. The CDR3 length is 19 residues. Trimming took off 0 bases at V and 5 bases at J, with 23 bases between the two ends. Germline CDR1 reads MNHEY; CDR2 reads SVGEGT. CDR3 sequence (DNA): TGTGCCAGCAGTTACTCACTCTCAGAGGGCGACTACGCCCATCAGCCCCAGCATTTT. This sequence encodes CASSYSLSEGDYAHQPQHF.

The chain recombines TRBV20-1 with TRBJ2-1; a weak D match, TRBD2 (6 bases). Between the trimmed V and J ends, which lost 6 bases and 15 bases, there was a span of 18 bases. The CDR3 spans 11 residues. CDR1 DFQATT and CDR2 SNEGSKA come from the germline V gene (reference sequence). The DNA for the CDR3 is TGCAGTGCCGTGGACTATCCTTACCGGTTCTTC. It encodes CSAVDYPYRFF.

This clone occurred a few times. The rearrangement links TRBV12-3 or TRBV12-4 to TRBJ2-2; D uncertain. CDR3 length equals 12 residues. V lost 4 bases to trimming and J lost 4 bases, with 4 bases between them. The CDR3 nucleotides are TGTGCCAGCAGTTACTCCACCGGGGAGCTGTTTTTT. Translated: CASSYSTGELFF.

The J gene is TRBJ1-6, the V gene TRBV5-1, with D maybe TRBD1 (5 bases). The CDR3 is 13 residues long. V dropped 4 bases and J dropped 6 bases, with 8 bases sitting between them. Germline CDR1 SGHRS, CDR2 YFSETQ. CDR3 in amino acids: CASSGGGNSPLHF. DNA for the CDR3: TGCGCCAGCAGCGGGGGGGGTAATTCACCCCTCCACTTT.

The V call is TRBV27, the J call TRBJ2-7; 9 bases match TRBD2. V lost 7 bases and J lost 1; bases outside the gene matches: 11. Germline CDR1 and CDR2: MNHEY and SMNVEV (reference sequence). The CDR3 consists of 16 residues. CDR3 residues: CASTTLSGRSSYEQYF. The CDR3 DNA follows: TGTGCCAGCACTACCCTTAGCGGGAGATCTTCCTACGAGCAGTACTTC.